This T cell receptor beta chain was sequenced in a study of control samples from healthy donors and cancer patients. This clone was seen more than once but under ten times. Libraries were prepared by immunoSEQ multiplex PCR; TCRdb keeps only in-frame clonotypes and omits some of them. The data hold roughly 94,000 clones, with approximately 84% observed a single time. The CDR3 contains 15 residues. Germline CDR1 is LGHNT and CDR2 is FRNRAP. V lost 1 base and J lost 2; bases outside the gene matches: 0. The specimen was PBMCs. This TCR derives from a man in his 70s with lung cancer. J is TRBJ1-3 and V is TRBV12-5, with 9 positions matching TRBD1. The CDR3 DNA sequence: TGTGCTAGTGGTTTGGGACAGGGGGCTGGAAACACCATATATTTT. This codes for CASGLGQGAGNTIYF.